This record concerns one TCR beta chain sequence. The entry originates in a study of cytomegalovirus exposure and HLA in healthy donors. V lost 4 bases, J lost 12 bases, and 18 bases lay in between. Germline CDR1 reads SEHNR; CDR2 reads FQNEAQ (reference sequence). The CDR3 spans 13 residues. A multiplex PCR was run with 60 Vbeta primers and 13 Jbeta primers. Original analysis: About 9.9 million of the roughly 80 million unique TCR beta chains counted in a later analysis were shared. Here immunoSEQ multiplex PCR was the method, and the copy in TCRdb shows in-frame clones only, minus some. V, J and clone size are those of that table, while D and trimming were read from the DNA. The sample has around 120,000 clones, about three quarters seen once.

The sequencing input was PBMCs. The gene calls are TRBV7-9 and TRBJ2-5; weak D call: TRBD2 (7 bases). The TCR comes from a man aged 25 to 40 in good health and CMV-seronegative. This CDR3 reads CASSSHSLGGEYF. CDR3 DNA sequence: TGTGCCAGCAGCTCCCATTCCCTAGGGGGGGAGTACTTC.